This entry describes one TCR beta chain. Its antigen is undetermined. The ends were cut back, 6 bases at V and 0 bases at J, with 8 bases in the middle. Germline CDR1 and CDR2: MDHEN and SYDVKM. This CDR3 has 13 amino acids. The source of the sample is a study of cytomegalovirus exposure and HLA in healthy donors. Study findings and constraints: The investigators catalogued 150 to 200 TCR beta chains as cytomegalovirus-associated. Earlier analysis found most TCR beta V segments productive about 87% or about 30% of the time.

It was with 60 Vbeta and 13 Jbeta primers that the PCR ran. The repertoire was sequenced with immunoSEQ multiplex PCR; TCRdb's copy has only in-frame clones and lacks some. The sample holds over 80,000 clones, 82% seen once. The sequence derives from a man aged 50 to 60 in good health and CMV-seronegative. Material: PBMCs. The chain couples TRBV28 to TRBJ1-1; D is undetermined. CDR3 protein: CASRVRMNTEAFF. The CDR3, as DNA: TGTGCCAGCAGAGTCAGGATGAACACTGAAGCTTTCTTT. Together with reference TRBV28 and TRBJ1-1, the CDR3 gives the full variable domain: DVKVTQSSRYLVKRTGEKVFLECVQDMDHENMFWYRQDPGLGLRLIYFSYDVKMKEKGDIPEGYSVSREKKERFSLILESASTNQTSMYLCASRVRMNTEAFFGQGTRLTVV.